The T cell receptor beta chain described here comes from a study of blood T cell repertoires in COVID-19. Source study methods: Reference gene primer amplification gave estimated nucleated cell counts. The repertoire was sequenced with immunoSEQ multiplex PCR; TCRdb's copy has only in-frame clones and lacks some. D and trimming come from the DNA, and the V and J calls and clone size come from that table. In the table there are roughly 250,000 clones, 75% to 90% of which are singletons. The sequenced sample consisted of PBMCs or T cells enriched from blood (not recorded which). This TCR derives from a woman in her 40s with acute COVID-19.

CDR3 loop: CASSFPQGNTIYF. The CDR3 DNA follows: TGTGCCAGCAGCTTCCCTCAGGGAAACACCATATATTTT. J is TRBJ1-3 and V is TRBV11-2; no clear D gene. V was clipped by 3 bases and J by 4 bases, with 7 bases between them. CDR3 length equals 13 residues. The germline CDR1 and CDR2 sequences are SGHAT and FQNNGV. The whole variable domain, filled in from reference TRBV11-2 and TRBJ1-3, reads EAGVAQSPRYKIIEKRQSVAFWCNPISGHATLYWYQQILGQGPKLLIQFQNNGVVDDSQLPKDRFSAERLKGVDSTLKIQPAKLEDSAVYLCASSFPQGNTIYFGEGSWLTVV.